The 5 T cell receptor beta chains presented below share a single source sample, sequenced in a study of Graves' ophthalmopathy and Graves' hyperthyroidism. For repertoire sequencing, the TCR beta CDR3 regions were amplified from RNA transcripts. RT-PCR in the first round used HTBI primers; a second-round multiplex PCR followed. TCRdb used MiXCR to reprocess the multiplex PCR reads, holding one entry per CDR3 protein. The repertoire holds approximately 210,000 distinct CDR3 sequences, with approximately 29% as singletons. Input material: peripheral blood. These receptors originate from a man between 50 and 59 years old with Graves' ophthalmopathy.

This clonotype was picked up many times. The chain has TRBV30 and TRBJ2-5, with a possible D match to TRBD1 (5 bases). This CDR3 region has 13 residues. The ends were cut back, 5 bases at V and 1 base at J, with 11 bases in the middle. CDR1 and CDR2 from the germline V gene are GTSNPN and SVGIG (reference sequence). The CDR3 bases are TGTGCCTGGGGGCGACAGCCCCAAGAGACCCAGTACTTC. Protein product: CAWGRQPQETQYF.

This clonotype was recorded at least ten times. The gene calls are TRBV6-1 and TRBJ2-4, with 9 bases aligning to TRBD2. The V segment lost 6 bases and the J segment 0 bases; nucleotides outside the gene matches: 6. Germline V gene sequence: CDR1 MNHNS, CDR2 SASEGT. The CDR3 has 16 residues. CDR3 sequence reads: CASRDSGGVAKNIQYF. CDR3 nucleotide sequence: TGTGCCAGCAGGGATAGCGGGGGCGTAGCCAAAAACATTCAGTACTTC.

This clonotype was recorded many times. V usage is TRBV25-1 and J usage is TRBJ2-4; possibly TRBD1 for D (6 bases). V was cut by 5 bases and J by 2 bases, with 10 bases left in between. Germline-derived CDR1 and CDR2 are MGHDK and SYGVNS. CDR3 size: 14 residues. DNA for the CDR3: TGTGCCAGCAGTCCGGACAGTCCCAAAAACATTCAGTACTTC. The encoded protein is CASSPDSPKNIQYF.

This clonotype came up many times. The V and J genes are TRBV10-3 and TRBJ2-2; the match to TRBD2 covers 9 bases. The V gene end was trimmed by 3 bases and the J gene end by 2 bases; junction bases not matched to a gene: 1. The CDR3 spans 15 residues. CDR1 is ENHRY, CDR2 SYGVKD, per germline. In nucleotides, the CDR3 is TGTGCCATCAGTGATAGCGGGAGAAACACCGGGGAGCTGTTTTTT. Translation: CAISDSGRNTGELFF.

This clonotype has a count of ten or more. Written as DNA, the CDR3 is TGTGCCAGCAGCCGGGGACACGAGCAGTACTTC. Its protein product is CASSRGHEQYF. The genes are TRBV6-2 or TRBV6-3 and TRBJ2-7; D tentatively fits TRBD1 or TRBD2 (5 bases each). Germline V gene lookup returns CDR1 MNHEY and CDR2 SVGEGT. CDR3 length: 11 residues. V was shortened by 6 bases and J by 5 bases, with 8 bases between the two germline ends.